Sequencing of this TCR beta chain was carried out in a study of blood T cell repertoires in COVID-19. Study-wide background: The origin of the acute and convalescent COVID-19 samples was the United States, Italy and Spain. Nucleic acid was either cDNA or gDNA, and it came from T cells, B-cell-depleted T cells, or PBMCs.

With 0 bases removed from V and 4 bases from J, the gap between germline ends came to 16 bases. Germline V gene lookup returns CDR1 SGHRS and CDR2 YFSETQ. This CDR3 comprises 16 residues. Authors' processing steps: Estimation of nucleated cell counts was performed using reference gene primer amplification. Assay used: immunoSEQ multiplex PCR; TCRdb lists only in-frame clones, some missing. That table gives V, J and clone size, and the DNA gave D and trimming. This sample has about 210,000 clones, with about 84% found just once. The sequenced sample consisted of peripheral blood. The chain uses TRBV5-1 and TRBJ2-5, with D perhaps TRBD2 (6 bases). The sequence was collected from a human donor in a cohort sampled during active COVID-19. The CDR3, as DNA: TGCGCCAGCAGCTTGGAGAGGGGAATGGGAGGAGAGACCCAGTACTTC. This encodes CASSLERGMGGETQYF.